This TCR beta chain was obtained from a study of shared clonotypes between healthy human individuals. Study outcomes and limitations: Relative to memory subsets, naive subsets generally showed larger estimated richness. Shared clonotypes: 4.5% to 5% naive CD4, about 3.5% naive CD8, roughly 2.4% memory CD4, under 0.5% memory CD8.

This CDR3 comprises 16 residues. The J segment lost 5 bases and the V segment lost 0 bases, leaving 3 bases of the junction unmatched. Germline V gene data show CDR1 as MDHEN and CDR2 as SYDVKM. Regarding this clone: Its antigen is undetermined.

The assay was immunoSEQ multiplex PCR, and TCRdb's table has in-frame clones only and misses some. The sample contains over a million clones, 95% to 97% of which appear only once. The sample taken for sequencing was naive CD4+ T cells sorted from blood. The subset denotes: CD45RA+ positively selected. The genes are TRBV28 and TRBJ2-1, with 11 positions matching TRBD2. The source is a young man in good health. The CDR3: CASSLWTSGKNNEQFF. CDR3 in DNA: TGTGCCAGCAGTTTATGGACTAGCGGGAAAAACAATGAGCAGTTCTTC.